A single sample is the source of the 5 T cell receptor beta chains below, sequenced in a study of beta chain features in type 1 diabetes (dated by TCRdb to the late 2010s). To prepare the library, the immunoSEQ multiplex PCR assay was applied. All of the isolated RNA was reverse transcribed with the High Capacity cDNA Reverse Transcription Kit, so expressed TCRB transcripts were sequenced. The table comes from immuneACCESS by way of TCRdb, which keeps in-frame sequences with V and J called. Part of the clones is missing from these tables; in studies checked, under half for an unresolved V gene and the rest for unknown reasons. This sample comprises about 360,000 clones, around 12% of them detected only once. The ten largest clones represent more than 0.015% of the sample. The sequencing sample was made of naive CD4+ T cells from blood. The label giving this sample's cell subset or site can be read as: true naive CD4+ T cells. The receptors were sampled from a man in his late teens or twenties in good health.

This clone has a handful of counts. The chain links TRBV18 to TRBJ2-3, with 7 bases matching TRBD2. The V and J ends lost 3 bases and 6 bases, in that order; junction bases with no gene match: 12. The length of the CDR3 is 16 residues. CDR1 and CDR2 (germline): KGHSH, LQKENI. Here the CDR3 reads CASSPSTSVSVDTQYF. Written as DNA, the CDR3 is TGTGCCAGCTCACCCTCCACTAGCGTAAGCGTCGATACGCAGTATTTT.

The chain combines TRBV18 with TRBJ1-2; no clear D gene. V lost 3 bases to trimming and J lost 7 bases, with 9 bases between them. Looked up from germline, CDR1 is KGHSH and CDR2 is LQKENI. This CDR3 spans 12 amino acids. The CDR3 is CASSPQTGGYTF. In DNA form, the CDR3 reads TGTGCCAGCTCACCTCAGACGGGTGGCTACACCTTC.

The chain links TRBV29-1 to TRBJ2-1, with 11 bases matching TRBD1. The CDR3 contains 14 residues. V trimming: 7 bases; J trimming: 8 bases; junction bases outside the gene matches: 10. Germline CDR1 and CDR2: SQVTM and ANQGSEA. The CDR3 DNA reads as TGCAGCGGCCTTTTGGGACAGGGGGTCGATGAGCAGTTCTTC. It yields the protein CSGLLGQGVDEQFF.

The V and J genes are TRBV11-3 and TRBJ2-2; 8 positions match TRBD1. The trim removed 11 bases at V and 4 bases at J, leaving 12 bases unmatched. From germline, CDR1 is SGHNT and CDR2 YENEEA. The CDR3 covers 15 residues. The CDR3: CAWRDQGAGTGELFF. In nucleotides, the CDR3 is TGTGCCTGGCGCGATCAGGGGGCGGGCACCGGGGAGCTGTTTTTT.

This clone was seen a few times. J is TRBJ2-7 and V is TRBV2, with D perhaps TRBD1 (6 bases). CDR1 and CDR2 (germline): SNHLY, FYNNEI. V was shortened by 6 bases and J by 4 bases, with 10 bases between the two germline ends. The CDR3 has 12 amino acids. The CDR3 region has the DNA TGTGCCAGCAGCGGACAGCGATACGAGCAGTACTTC. Translating gives CASSGQRYEQYF.